The 9 T cell receptor beta chains in this list originate from one sample, sequenced in a study of T cell responses to AZD1222 COVID-19 vaccine. TCRdb's copy holds only in-frame clones and misses some; the assay was immunoSEQ multiplex PCR. Here the sample spans tens of thousands of clones, roughly 91% being singletons. Here the sequenced sample was peripheral blood, taken on day 0 of AZD1222 vaccination. The source of these receptors is an adult in good health.

This clone was recorded once. This chain joins TRBV19 and TRBJ1-2, with 9 bases fitting TRBD1. This CDR3 is built from 15 residues. The ends lost 7 bases at V and 6 bases at J; junction bases unmatched: 12. Per germline, CDR1 LNHDA and CDR2 SQIVND (reference sequence). CDR3 protein: CASNHPGQGRDGYTF. For the CDR3, the DNA is TGTGCCAGTAACCACCCGGGACAGGGCAGAGATGGCTACACCTTC. Together with reference TRBV19 and TRBJ1-2, the CDR3 gives the full variable domain: DGGITQSPKYLFRKEGQNVTLSCEQNLNHDAMYWYRQDPGQGLRLIYYSQIVNDFQKGDIAEGYSVSREKKESFPLTVTSAQKNPTAFYLCASNHPGQGRDGYTFGSGTRLTVV.

DNA of the CDR3: TGTGCCAGCAGCTTGGAACTAAGCTCCTACAATGAGCAGTTCTTC. As protein: CASSLELSSYNEQFF. V usage is TRBV5-4 and J usage is TRBJ2-1; D uncertain. The germline V gene has CDR1 SGHNT and CDR2 YYREEE (reference sequence). The length of the CDR3 is 15 residues. Trimming stripped 0 bases from V and 0 bases from J, with 7 bases between.

V gene TRBV28 combines with J gene TRBJ1-2; D remains ambiguous. V lost 4 bases, J lost 8 bases, and 14 bases lay in between. The germline V gene encodes CDR1 MDHEN and CDR2 SYDVKM. The CDR3 loop spans 13 amino acids. The CDR3 region is CASSSQTKGGYTF. The CDR3 coding sequence is TGTGCCAGCAGTTCCCAAACCAAAGGGGGCTACACCTTC.

V usage is TRBV7-9 and J usage is TRBJ2-5; weak D call: TRBD1 (5 bases). CDR3 size: 13 residues. The germline V and J ends were trimmed by 4 bases and 2 bases, with 8 bases remaining between them. The germline V gene has CDR1 SEHNR and CDR2 FQNEAQ (reference sequence). In nucleotides, the CDR3 is TGTGCCAGCAGCTCCAGGGTGCAAGAGACCCAGTACTTC. This encodes CASSSRVQETQYF.

The J gene is TRBJ1-5, the V gene TRBV6-5; D is unresolved. The length of the CDR3 is 13 residues. Germline values: CDR1 MNHEY, CDR2 SVGAGI. V lost 6 bases and J lost 2, with 8 bases in between. This chain's CDR3 is CASSRDGNQPQHF. For the CDR3, the DNA is TGTGCCAGCAGCAGAGATGGCAATCAGCCCCAGCATTTT.

This clone was picked up a small number of times. The rearrangement joins TRBV6-2 or TRBV6-3 to TRBJ2-1; 7 nucleotides align to TRBD2. The CDR3 extends over 14 amino acids. From germline, CDR1 is MNHEY and CDR2 SVGEGT. V trimming: 4 bases; J trimming: 6 bases; junction bases outside the gene matches: 6. CDR3 DNA: TGTGCCAGCAGTTTCCGGGGGGAGCTCAATGAGCAGTTCTTC. Its protein product is CASSFRGELNEQFF.

This clone was observed a handful of times. The chain couples TRBV27 to TRBJ2-7; D is unclear. Germline values: CDR1 MNHEY, CDR2 SMNVEV (reference sequence). The CDR3 is 14 residues long. The ends were cut back, 5 bases at V and 3 bases at J, with 14 bases in the middle. CDR3 coding DNA: TGTGCCAGCAGTGTCGTGGCCACCGACTACGAGCAGTACTTC. Amino acids: CASSVVATDYEQYF.

The V gene is TRBV19, the J gene TRBJ1-2, with 10 bases lining up with TRBD1. This CDR3 has 14 amino acids. V dropped 0 bases and J dropped 7; count of bases not matched to a gene: 2. In germline, CDR1 is LNHDA, CDR2 SQIVND (reference sequence). CDR3 residues: CASSIDWTGGGYTF. CDR3 sequence (DNA): TGTGCCAGTAGTATAGATTGGACAGGGGGTGGCTACACCTTC. Supplemented by reference TRBV19 and TRBJ1-2, the full variable domain reads DGGITQSPKYLFRKEGQNVTLSCEQNLNHDAMYWYRQDPGQGLRLIYYSQIVNDFQKGDIAEGYSVSREKKESFPLTVTSAQKNPTAFYLCASSIDWTGGGYTFGSGTRLTVV.

This rearrangement joins TRBV2 to TRBJ2-7, with TRBD1 identical over 10 bases. The CDR3 sequence is 16 residues long. J lost 7 bases, V lost 6 bases, and 15 bases had no gene match. Germline V gene sequence: CDR1 SNHLY, CDR2 FYNNEI. CDR3: CASSAPTGGAFEEQYF. CDR3 coding DNA: TGTGCCAGCAGCGCCCCGACAGGGGGCGCTTTTGAGGAGCAGTACTTC.